This T cell receptor (beta chain) was documented in a study of cytomegalovirus exposure and HLA in healthy donors. Study in general: There were 75 million to 95 million unique TCRs (from HLA-typed donors) in an early data release. Findings and caveats of the study: An analysis was carried out at a later point. It showed that HLA-associated TCR beta chains were more clonally expanded than equally common non-associated chains. A missense DCLRE1C variant was associated with V- and J-gene trimming of TCR beta chains in a later analysis, and an independent cohort replicated the association. Rarity marked most TCR sequences, yet some public TCRs occurred in many donors.

J lost 0 bases, V lost 8 bases, and 5 bases had no gene match. CDR1 is SNHLY and CDR2 is FYNNEI in the germline V gene. This CDR3 is 15 amino acids long. PCR was performed using 60 Vbeta and 13 Jbeta primers. Produced via immunoSEQ multiplex PCR; TCRdb's table is partial and in-frame only. The sample lists 150,000 or so clones, just over 75% occurring once. As regards this clone: As yet, its antigen is unknown.

Sequenced: PBMCs. This sequence originates from a man aged 40-55 years in good health and CMV-seronegative. This sequence joins TRBV2 and TRBJ2-1, with TRBD2 identical over 9 bases. The CDR3 protein is CASRGGRASYNEQFF. DNA of the CDR3: TGTGCCAGCCGCGGCGGGAGGGCCTCCTACAATGAGCAGTTCTTC.